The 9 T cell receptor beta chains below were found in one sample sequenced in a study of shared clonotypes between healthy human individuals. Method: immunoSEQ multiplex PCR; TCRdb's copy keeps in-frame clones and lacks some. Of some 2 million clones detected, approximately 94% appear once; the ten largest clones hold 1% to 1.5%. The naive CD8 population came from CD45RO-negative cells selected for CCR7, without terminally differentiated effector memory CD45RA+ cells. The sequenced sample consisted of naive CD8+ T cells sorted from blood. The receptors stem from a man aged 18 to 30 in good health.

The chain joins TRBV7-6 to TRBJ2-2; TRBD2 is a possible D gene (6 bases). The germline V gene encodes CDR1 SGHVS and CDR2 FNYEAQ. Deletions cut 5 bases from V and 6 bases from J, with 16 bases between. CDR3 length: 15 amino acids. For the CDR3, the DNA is TGTGCCAGCAGCGGGGACTGGCAGGCAGCCGGGGAGCTGTTTTTT. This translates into CASSGDWQAAGELFF. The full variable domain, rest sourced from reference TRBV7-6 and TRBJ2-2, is GAGVSQSPRYKVTKRGQDVALRCDPISGHVSLYWYRQALGQGPEFLTYFNYEAQQDKSGLPNDRFSAERPEGSISTLTIQRTEQRDSAMYRCASSGDWQAAGELFFGEGSRLTVL.

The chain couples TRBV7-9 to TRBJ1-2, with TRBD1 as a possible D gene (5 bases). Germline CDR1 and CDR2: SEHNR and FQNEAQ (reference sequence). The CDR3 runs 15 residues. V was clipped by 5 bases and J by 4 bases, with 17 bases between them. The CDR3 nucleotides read TGTGCCAGCAGCCTGACCGAAAGGCAGGGCTATGGCTACACCTTC. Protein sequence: CASSLTERQGYGYTF. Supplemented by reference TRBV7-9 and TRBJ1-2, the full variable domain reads DTGVSQNPRHKITKRGQNVTFRCDPISEHNRLYWYRQTLGQGPEFLTYFQNEAQLEKSRLLSDRFSAERPKGSFSTLEIQRTEQGDSAMYLCASSLTERQGYGYTFGSGTRLTVV.

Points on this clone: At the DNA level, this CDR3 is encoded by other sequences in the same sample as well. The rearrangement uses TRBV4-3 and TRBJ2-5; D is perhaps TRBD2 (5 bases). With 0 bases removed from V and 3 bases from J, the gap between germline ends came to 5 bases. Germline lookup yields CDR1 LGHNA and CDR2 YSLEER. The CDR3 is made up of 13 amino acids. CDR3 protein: CASSQEEEETQYF. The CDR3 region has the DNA TGCGCCAGCAGCCAAGAGGAGGAAGAGACCCAGTACTTC.

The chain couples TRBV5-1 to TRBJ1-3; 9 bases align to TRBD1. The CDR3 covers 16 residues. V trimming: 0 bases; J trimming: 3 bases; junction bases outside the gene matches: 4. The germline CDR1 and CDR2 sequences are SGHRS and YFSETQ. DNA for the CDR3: TGCGCCAGCAGCTTGGCCACAGGGGGCGATGGAAACACCATATATTTT. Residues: CASSLATGGDGNTIYF.

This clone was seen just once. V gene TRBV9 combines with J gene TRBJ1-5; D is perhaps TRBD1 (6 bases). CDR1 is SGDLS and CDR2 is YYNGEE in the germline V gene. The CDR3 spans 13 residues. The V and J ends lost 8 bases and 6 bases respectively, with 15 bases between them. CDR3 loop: CARLDVGGQPQHF. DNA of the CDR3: TGTGCCAGATTAGACGTAGGGGGTCAGCCCCAGCATTTT.

The CDR3 here is CASSMGQSYEQYF. The CDR3 nucleotides are TGTGCCAGCAGCATGGGACAGAGCTACGAGCAGTACTTC. This chain links TRBV13 with TRBJ2-7; 7 bases line up with TRBD1. V dropped 5 bases and J dropped 3; count of bases not matched to a gene: 4. The CDR3 totals 13 residues. CDR1 and CDR2 (germline): PRHDT, FYEKMQ (reference sequence).

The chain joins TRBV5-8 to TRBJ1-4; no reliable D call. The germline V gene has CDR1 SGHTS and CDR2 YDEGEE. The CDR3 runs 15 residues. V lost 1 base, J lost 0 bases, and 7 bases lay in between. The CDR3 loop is CASSLTFATNEKLFF. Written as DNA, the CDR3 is TGTGCCAGCAGCTTGACATTTGCAACTAATGAAAAACTGTTTTTT.

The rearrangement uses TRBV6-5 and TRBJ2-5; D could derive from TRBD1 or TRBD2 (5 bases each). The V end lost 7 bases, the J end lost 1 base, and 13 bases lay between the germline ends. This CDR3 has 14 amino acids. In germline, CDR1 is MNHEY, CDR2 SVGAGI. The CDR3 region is CASKPWDGQETQYF. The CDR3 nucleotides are TGTGCCAGCAAACCCTGGGACGGCCAAGAGACCCAGTACTTC.

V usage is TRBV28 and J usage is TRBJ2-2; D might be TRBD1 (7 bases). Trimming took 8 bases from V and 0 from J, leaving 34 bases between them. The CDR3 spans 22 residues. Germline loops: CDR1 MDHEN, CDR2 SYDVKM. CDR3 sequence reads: CASLNLVEEGASFPSNTGELFF. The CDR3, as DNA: TGTGCCAGCCTGAACTTGGTTGAGGAGGGGGCATCCTTTCCCTCGAACACCGGGGAGCTGTTTTTT.